This TCR beta chain originates from a study of blood T cell repertoires in COVID-19. About the research overall: COVID-19 samples collected from the United States, Italy and Spain covered acute and convalescent phases. The cDNA or gDNA used as material had been derived from T cells, B-cell-depleted T cells, or PBMCs.

Cohorts were based on clinical histories the participants reported. This CDR3 is built from 13 residues. The ends were cut back, 0 bases at V and 6 bases at J, with 9 bases in the middle. Looked up from germline, CDR1 is MNHEY and CDR2 is SVGAGI. The protocol was immunoSEQ multiplex PCR, while the TCRdb copy is restricted to in-frame clones and leaves out a portion. The repertoire has 250,000 to 300,000 clones, approximately 83% of them found once; the top ten carry 1.5% to 2%. The specimen was PBMCs or T cells enriched from blood (not recorded which). The TCR sequence derives from a woman aged 50 to 65 who had recovered from COVID-19. The rearrangement links TRBV6-5 to TRBJ2-7; D is possibly TRBD1 (5 bases). The CDR3 region is CASSYSGRVEQYF. The CDR3 region has the DNA TGTGCCAGCAGTTACTCGGGCAGGGTCGAGCAGTACTTC.